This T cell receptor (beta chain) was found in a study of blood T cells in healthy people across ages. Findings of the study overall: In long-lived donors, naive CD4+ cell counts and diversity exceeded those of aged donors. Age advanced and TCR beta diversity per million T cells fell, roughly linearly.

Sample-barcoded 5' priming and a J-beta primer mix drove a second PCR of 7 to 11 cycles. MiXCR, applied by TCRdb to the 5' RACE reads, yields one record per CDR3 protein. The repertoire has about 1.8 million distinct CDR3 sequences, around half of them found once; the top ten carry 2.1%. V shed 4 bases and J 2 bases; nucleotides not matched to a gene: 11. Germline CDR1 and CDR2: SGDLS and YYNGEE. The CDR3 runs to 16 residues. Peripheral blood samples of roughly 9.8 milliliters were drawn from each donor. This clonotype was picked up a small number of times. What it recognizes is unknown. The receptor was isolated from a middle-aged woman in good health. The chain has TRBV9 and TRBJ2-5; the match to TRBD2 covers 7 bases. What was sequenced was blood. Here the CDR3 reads CASSRARDYLQETQYF. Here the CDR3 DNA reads TGTGCCAGCAGCCGAGCTCGGGACTACCTACAAGAGACCCAGTACTTC.